This T cell receptor beta chain was recovered during a study of regulatory T cells in long-lasting Graves disease. Study-wide context: Those with persistent Graves' disease had received antithyroid drugs for over 5 years with positive TSH receptor antibodies. General observations from the study: Persistent disease preferred TRBV28, TRBJ1-2 and TRBJ2-5; new disease, TRBV20-1 and TRBJ2-1.

Assembly of TCR beta libraries relied on iRepertoire HTBI primers together with Arm-PCR of CDR3 regions. Each CDR3 protein gets one entry after TCRdb re-called the multiplex PCR reads with MiXCR. This sample has 650,000 to 700,000 distinct CDR3 sequences, with 25% to 30% found just once. Time point indicated: persistent/refractory GD, antithyroid drugs over 5 years with positive TRAb. Extracted PBMC RNA gave rise to the TCR library. V lost 2 bases and J lost 10; bases outside the gene matches: 8. This CDR3 spans 16 amino acids. The germline gives CDR1 MGHRA, CDR2 YSYEKL. This clonotype came up a few times. Its cognate antigen is unknown.

The receptor was isolated from a female donor with Graves disease. Sample: peripheral blood mononuclear cells (PBMCs), taken when the disease was refractory, from a patient treated with antithyroid drugs. The rearrangement joins TRBV4-1 to TRBJ1-6, with 10 bases that match TRBD1. CDR3 residues: CASSQYRTGGGSPLHF. In nucleotides, the CDR3 is TGCGCCAGCAGCCAATACCGGACAGGGGGAGGGTCACCCCTCCACTTT.